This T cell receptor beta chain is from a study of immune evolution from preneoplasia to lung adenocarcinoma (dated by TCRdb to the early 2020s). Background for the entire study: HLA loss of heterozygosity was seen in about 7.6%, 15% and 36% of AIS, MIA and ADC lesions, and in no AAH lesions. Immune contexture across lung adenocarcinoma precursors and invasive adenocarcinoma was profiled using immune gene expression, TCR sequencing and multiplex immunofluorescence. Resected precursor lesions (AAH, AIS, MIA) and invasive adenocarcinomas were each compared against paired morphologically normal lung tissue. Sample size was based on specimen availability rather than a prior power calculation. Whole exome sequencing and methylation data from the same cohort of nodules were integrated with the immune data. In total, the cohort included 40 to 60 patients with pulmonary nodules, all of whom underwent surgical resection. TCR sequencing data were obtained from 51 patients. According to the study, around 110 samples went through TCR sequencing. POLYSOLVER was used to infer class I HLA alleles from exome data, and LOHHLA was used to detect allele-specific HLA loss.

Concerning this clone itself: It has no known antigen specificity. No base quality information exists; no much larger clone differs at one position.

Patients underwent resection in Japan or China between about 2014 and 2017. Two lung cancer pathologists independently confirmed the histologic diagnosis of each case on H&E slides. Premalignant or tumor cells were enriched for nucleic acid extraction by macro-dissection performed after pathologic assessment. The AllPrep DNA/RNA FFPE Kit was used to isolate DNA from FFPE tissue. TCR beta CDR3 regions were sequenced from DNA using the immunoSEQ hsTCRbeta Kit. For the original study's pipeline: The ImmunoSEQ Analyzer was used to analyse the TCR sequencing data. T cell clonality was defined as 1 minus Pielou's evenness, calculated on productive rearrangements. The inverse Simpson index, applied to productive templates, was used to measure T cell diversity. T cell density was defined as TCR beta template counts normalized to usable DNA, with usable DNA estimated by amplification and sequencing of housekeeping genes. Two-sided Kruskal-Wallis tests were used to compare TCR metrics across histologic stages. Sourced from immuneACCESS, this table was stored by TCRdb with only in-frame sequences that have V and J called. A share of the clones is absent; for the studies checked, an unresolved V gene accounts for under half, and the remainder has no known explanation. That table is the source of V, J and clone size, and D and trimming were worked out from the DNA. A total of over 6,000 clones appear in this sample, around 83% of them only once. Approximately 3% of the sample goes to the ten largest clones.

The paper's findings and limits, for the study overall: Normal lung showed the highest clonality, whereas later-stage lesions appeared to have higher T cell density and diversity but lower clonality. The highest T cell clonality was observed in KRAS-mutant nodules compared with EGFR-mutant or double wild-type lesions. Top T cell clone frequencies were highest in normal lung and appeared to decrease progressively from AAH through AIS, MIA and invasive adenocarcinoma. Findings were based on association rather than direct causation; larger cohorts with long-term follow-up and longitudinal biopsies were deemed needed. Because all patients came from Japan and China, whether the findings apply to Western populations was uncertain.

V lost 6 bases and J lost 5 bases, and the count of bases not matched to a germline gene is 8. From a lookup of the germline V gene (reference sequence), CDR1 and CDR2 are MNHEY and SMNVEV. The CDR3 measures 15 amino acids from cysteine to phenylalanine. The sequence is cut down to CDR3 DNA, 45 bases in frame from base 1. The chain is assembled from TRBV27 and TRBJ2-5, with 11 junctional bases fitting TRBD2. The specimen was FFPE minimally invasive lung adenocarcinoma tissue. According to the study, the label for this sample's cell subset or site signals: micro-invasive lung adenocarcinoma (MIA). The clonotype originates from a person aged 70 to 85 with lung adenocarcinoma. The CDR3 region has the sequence CASSRTSGRRETQYF. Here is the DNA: TGTGCCAGCAGCCGCACTAGCGGGAGACGTGAGACCCAGTACTTC.